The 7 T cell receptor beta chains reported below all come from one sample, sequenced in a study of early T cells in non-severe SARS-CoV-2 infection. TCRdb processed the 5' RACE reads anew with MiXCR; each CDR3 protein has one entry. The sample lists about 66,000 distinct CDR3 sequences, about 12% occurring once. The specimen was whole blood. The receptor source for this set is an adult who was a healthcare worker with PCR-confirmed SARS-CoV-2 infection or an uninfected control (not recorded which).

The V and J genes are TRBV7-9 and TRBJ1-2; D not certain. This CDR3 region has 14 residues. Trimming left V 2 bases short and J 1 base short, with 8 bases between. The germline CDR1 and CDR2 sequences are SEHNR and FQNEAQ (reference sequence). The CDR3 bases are TGTGCCAGCAGCTTAAGTAACAGTAACTATGGCTACACCTTC. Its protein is CASSLSNSNYGYTF.

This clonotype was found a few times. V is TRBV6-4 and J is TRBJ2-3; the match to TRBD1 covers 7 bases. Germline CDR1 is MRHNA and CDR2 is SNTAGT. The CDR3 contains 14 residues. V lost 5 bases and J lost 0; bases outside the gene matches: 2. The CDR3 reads CASSSTGSTDTQYF. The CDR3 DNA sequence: TGTGCCAGCAGTTCGACAGGGAGCACAGATACGCAGTATTTT.

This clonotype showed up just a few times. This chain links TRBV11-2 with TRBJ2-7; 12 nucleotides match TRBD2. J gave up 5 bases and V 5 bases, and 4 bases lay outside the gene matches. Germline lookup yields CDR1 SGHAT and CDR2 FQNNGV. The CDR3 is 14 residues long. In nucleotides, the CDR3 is TGTGCCAGCAGCCCTAGCGGGAGGGCCCACGAGCAGTACTTC. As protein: CASSPSGRAHEQYF. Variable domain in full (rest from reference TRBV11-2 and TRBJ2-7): EAGVAQSPRYKIIEKRQSVAFWCNPISGHATLYWYQQILGQGPKLLIQFQNNGVVDDSQLPKDRFSAERLKGVDSTLKIQPAKLEDSAVYLCASSPSGRAHEQYFGPGTRLTVT.

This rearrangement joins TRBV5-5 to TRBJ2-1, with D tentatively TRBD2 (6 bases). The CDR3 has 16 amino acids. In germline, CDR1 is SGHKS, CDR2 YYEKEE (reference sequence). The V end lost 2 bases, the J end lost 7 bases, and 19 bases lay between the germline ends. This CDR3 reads CASSFVSPGLHNEQFF. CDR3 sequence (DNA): TGTGCCAGCAGCTTTGTATCCCCGGGACTCCATAATGAGCAGTTCTTC.

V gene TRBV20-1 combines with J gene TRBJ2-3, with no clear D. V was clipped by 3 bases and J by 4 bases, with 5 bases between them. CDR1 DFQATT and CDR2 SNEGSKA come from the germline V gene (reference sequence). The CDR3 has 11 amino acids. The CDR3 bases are TGCAGTGCTAGTATGGCAGATACGCAGTATTTT. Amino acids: CSASMADTQYF.

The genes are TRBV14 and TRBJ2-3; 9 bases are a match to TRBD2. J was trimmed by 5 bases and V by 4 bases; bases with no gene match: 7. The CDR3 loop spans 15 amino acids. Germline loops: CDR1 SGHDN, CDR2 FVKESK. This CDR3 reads CASSPPGLAQDTQYF. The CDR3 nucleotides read TGTGCCAGCAGCCCACCGGGACTAGCCCAAGATACGCAGTATTTT.

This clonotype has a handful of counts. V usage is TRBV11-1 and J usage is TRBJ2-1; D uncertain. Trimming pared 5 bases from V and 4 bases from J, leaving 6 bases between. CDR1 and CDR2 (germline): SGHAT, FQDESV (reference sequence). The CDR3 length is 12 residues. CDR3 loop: CASSPRYNEQFF. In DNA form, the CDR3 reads TGTGCCAGCAGCCCTAGATACAATGAGCAGTTCTTC. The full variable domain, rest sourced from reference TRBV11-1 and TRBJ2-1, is EAEVAQSPRYKITEKSQAVAFWCDPISGHATLYWYRQILGQGPELLVQFQDESVVDDSQLPKDRFSAERLKGVDSTLKIQPAELGDSAMYLCASSPRYNEQFFGPGTRLTVL.